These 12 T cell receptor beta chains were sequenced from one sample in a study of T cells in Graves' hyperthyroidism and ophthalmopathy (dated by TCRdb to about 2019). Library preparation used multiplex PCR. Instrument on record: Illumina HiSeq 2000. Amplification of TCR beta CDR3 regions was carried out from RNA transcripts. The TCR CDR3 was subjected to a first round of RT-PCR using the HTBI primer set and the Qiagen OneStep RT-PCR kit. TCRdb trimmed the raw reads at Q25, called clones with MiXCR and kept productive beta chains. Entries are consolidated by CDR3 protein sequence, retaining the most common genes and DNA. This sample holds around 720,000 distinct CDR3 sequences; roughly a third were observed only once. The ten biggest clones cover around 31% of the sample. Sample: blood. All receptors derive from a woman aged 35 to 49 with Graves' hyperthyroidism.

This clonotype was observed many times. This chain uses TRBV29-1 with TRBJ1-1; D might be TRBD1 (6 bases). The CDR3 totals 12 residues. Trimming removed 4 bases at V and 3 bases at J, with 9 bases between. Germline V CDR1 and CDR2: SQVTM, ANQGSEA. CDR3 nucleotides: TGCAGCGTTGGAAGGGGGGACACTGAAGCTTTCTTT. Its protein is CSVGRGDTEAFF.

The CDR3 bases are TGCGCCAGCAGCCAAGATCTAGGAGGGAGCAATCAGCCCCAGCATTTT. It is translated as CASSQDLGGSNQPQHF. The gene calls are TRBV4-3 and TRBJ1-5; no clear D. The CDR3 is made up of 16 amino acids. Germline V gene data show CDR1 as LGHNA and CDR2 as YSLEER. Trimming pared 0 bases from V and 1 base from J, leaving 10 bases between.

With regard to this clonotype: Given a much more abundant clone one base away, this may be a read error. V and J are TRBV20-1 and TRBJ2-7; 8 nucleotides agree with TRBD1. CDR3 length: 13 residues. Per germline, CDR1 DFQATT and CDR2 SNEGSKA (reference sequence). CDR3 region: CGAHPGQDWEQYF. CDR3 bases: TGCGGTGCTCATCCGGGACAGGACTGGGAGCAGTACTTC.

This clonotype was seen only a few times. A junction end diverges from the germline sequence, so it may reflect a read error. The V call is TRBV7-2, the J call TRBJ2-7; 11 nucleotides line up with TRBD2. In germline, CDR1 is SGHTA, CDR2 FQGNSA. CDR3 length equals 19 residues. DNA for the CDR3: TGCGCCAGCAGCCAGAGCCCTTCCGGGACTAGCGGATACTTCTACGAGCAGTACTTC. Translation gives CASSQSPSGTSGYFYEQYF.

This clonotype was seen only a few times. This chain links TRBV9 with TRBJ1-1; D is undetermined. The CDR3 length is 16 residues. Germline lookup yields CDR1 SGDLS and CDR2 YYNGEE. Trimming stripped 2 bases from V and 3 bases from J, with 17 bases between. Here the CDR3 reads CASSVWPTRGDTEAFF. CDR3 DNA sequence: TGTGCCAGCAGCGTTTGGCCAACCCGCGGAGACACTGAAGCTTTCTTT.

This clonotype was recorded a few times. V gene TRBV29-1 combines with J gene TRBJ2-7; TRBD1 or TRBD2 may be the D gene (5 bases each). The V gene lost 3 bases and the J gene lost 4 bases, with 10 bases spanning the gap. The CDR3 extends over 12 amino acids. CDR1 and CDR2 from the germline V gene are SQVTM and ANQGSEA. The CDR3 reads CSVDGAGYEQYF. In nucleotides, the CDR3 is TGCAGCGTTGACGGGGCCGGTTACGAGCAGTACTTC.

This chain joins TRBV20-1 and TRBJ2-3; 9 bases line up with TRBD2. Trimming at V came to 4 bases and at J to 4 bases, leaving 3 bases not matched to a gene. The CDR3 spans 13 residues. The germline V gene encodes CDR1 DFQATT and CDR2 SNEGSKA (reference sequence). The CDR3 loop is CSAIAGVSDTQYF. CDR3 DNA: TGCAGTGCTATAGCGGGAGTTTCAGATACGCAGTATTTT.

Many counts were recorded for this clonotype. The CDR3 coding sequence is TGTGCCAGCAGCGTGGGGGACCACTCCTACGAGCAGTACTTC. Its protein is CASSVGDHSYEQYF. This chain joins TRBV9 and TRBJ2-7; D may match TRBD1 or TRBD2 (5 bases each). The CDR3 sequence is 14 residues long. CDR1 and CDR2 (germline): SGDLS, YYNGEE. V lost 2 bases to trimming and J lost 0 bases, with 9 bases between them.

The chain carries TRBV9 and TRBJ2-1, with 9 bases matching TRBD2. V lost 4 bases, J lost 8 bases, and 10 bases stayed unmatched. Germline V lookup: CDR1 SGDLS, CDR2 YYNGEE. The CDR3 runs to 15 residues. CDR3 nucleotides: TGTGCCAGCAGCTTTCAAGCGGGAGGCGTGGATGAGCAGTTCTTC. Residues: CASSFQAGGVDEQFF.

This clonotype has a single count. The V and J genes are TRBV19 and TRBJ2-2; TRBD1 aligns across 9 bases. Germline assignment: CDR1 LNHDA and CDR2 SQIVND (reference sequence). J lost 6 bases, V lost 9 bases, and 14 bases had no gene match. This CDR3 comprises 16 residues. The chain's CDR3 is CASRRTQGAQAGELFF. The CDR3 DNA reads TGTGCCAGCCGGCGTACACAGGGGGCGCAAGCCGGGGAGCTGTTTTTT.

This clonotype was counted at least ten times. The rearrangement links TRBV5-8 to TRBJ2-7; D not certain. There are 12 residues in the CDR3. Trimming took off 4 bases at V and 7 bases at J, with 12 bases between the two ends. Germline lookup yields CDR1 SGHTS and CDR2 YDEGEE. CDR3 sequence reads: CASSLDLNEQYF. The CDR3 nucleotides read TGTGCCAGCAGCCTCGACCTAAATGAGCAGTACTTC.

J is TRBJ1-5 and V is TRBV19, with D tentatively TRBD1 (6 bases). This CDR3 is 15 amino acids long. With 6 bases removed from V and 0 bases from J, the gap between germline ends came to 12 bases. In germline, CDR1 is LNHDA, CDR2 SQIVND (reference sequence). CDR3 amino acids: CASRPRQDSNQPQHF. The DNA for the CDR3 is TGTGCCAGTAGACCTAGACAGGATAGCAATCAGCCCCAGCATTTT.